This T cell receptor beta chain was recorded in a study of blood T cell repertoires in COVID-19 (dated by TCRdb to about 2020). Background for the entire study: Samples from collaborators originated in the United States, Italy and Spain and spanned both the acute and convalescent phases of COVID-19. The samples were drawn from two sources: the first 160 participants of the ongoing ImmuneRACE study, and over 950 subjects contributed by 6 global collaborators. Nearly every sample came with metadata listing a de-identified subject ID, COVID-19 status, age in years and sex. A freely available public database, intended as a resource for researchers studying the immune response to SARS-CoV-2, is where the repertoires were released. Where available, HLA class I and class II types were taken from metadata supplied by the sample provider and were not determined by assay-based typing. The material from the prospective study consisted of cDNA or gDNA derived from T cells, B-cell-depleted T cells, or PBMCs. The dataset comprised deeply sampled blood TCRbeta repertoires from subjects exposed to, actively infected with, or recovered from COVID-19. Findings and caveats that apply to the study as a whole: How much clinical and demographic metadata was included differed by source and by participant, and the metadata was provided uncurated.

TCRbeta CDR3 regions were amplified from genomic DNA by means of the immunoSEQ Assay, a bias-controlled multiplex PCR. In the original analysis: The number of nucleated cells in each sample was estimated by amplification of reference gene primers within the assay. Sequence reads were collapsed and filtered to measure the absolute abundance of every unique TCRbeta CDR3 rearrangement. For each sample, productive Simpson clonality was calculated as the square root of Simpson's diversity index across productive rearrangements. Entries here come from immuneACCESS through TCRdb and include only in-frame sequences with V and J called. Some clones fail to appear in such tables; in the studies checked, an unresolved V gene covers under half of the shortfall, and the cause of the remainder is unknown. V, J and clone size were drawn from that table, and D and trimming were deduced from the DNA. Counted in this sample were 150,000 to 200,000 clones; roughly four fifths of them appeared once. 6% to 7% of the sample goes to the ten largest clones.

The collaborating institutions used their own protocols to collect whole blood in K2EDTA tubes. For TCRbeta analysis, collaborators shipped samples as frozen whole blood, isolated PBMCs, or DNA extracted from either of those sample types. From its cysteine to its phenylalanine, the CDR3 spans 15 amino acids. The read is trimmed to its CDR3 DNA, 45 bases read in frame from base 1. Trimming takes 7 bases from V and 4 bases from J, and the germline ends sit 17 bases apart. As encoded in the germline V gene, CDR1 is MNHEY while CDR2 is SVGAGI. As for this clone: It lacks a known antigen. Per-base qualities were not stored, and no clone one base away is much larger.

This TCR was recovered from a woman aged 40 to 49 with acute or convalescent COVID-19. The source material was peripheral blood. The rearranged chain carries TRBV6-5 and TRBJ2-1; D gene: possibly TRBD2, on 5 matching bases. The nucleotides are TGTGCCAGCACCTCGATGGCGTCGGGGTACAATGAGCAGTTCTTC. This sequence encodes CASTSMASGYNEQFF.